This TCR beta chain was profiled in a study of human T cells and chemical hapten exposure. Study-wide background: Weekly scalp doses of diphenylcyclopropenone were given to patients during the approximately 23-week study.

This clonotype was recorded many times. The germline CDR1 and CDR2 sequences are SGHTA and FQGNSA. The CDR3 contains 13 residues. V was cut by 5 bases and J by 2 bases, with 8 bases left in between. The library attached unique molecular identifiers to individual cDNA molecules. Methods used by the authors: Per sample, the median was about 95,000 TCRs, with values from 23,224 to 690,600. TCRdb reprocessed the RACE reads with MiXCR, giving one entry per CDR3 protein. The V and J calls here are based on TCRdb, not the publication. This sample carries about 92,000 distinct CDR3 sequences, 9.6% of them seen once, and the ten largest clones take 3.6%. This sample's time point: pre-sensitization, week 0. The treatment here: therapeutic diphenylcyclopropenone sensitization with weekly scalp DPC. Each donor was an alopecia patient between 18 and 70 years of age who qualified for DPC.

This sample comprised whole blood, obtained in connection with sensitization to the hapten diphenylcyclopropenone (DPC). The TCR originated in a woman aged 40 to 50 with alopecia areata. Some clones in this sample may be carry-over from other donors' samples. J is TRBJ2-3 and V is TRBV7-2, with unresolved D. The CDR3 DNA is TGTGCCAGCAGCCTCTGGGCCACAGATACGCAGTATTTT. This sequence encodes CASSLWATDTQYF.